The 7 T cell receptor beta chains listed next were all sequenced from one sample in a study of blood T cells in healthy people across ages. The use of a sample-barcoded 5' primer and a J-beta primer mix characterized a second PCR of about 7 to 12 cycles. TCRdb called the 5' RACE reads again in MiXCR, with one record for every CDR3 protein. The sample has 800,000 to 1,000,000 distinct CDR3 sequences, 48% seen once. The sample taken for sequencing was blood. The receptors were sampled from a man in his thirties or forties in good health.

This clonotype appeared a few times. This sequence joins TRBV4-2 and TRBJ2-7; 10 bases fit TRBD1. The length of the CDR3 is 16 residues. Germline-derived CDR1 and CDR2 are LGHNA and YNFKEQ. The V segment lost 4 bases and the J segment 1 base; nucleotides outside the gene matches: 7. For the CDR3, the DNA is TGTGCCAGCAGCCGAGTAGGGGGACAGGGGTCCTACGAGCAGTACTTC. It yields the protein CASSRVGGQGSYEQYF.

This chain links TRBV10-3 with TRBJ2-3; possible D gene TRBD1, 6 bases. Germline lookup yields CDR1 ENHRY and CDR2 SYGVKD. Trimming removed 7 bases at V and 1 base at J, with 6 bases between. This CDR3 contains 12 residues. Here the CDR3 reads CAIKGGTDTQYF. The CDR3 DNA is TGTGCCATCAAGGGGGGCACAGATACGCAGTATTTT.

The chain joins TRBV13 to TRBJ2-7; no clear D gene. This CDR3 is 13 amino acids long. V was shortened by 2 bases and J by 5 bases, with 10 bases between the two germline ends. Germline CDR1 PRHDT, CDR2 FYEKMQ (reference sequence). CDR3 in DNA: TGTGCCAGCAGCTTACCCCACACGGACGAGCAGTACTTC. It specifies CASSLPHTDEQYF. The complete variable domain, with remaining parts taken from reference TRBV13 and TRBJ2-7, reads AAGVIQSPRHLIKEKRETATLKCYPIPRHDTVYWYQQGPGQDPQFLISFYEKMQSDKGSIPDRFSAQQFSDYHSELNMSSLELGDSALYFCASSLPHTDEQYFGPGTRLTVT.

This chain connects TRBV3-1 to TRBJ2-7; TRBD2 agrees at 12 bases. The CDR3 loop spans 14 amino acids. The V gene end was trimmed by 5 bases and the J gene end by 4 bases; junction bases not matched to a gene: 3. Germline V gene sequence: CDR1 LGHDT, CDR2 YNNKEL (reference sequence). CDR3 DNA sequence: TGTGCCAGCAGCTGGACTAGCGGGGTATACGAGCAGTACTTC. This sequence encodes CASSWTSGVYEQYF.

The CDR3 loop is CASSKTSGATYEQYF. The CDR3 bases are TGTGCCAGCAGCAAGACTAGCGGGGCAACCTACGAGCAGTACTTC. The chain recombines TRBV5-6 with TRBJ2-7; 11 positions agree with TRBD2. V dropped 4 bases and J dropped 2; count of bases not matched to a gene: 5. The germline CDR1 and CDR2 sequences are SGHDT and YYEEEE. CDR3 length: 15 residues.

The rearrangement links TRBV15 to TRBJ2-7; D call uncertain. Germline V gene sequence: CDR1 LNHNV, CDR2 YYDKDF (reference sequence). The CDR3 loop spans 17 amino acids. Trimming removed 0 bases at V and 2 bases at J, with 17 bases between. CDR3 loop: CATSRDLGSGFTYEQYF. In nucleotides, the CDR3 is TGTGCCACCAGCAGAGATCTGGGGTCGGGTTTTACCTACGAGCAGTACTTC.

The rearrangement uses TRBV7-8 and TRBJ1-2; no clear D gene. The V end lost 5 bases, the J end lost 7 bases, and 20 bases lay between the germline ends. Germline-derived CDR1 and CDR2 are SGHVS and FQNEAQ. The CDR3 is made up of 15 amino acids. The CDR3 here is CASSPEGPGYIGYTF. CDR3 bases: TGTGCCAGCAGCCCAGAGGGCCCGGGGTACATTGGCTACACCTTC.